These 21 T cell receptor beta chains were all obtained from the same sample, sequenced in a study of Ad26.COV2.S vaccination and SARS-CoV-2 variants. The treatment denotes: 15 to 20 received Ad26.COV2.S at low or high dose, single or two shots; about 5 received placebo; per-sample allocation not given. All samples were drawn on day 63, counting from the first vaccine or placebo injection. Using immunoSEQ multiplex PCR, the repertoire was profiled, and TCRdb retains in-frame clones only, with some absent. This repertoire shows about 390,000 clones, 70% to 90% found once; its top ten account for 3.5%. Material: peripheral blood, obtained in a trial of Ad26.COV2.S vaccine versus placebo. These receptors were collected from a person between 18 and 59 years old who received the Ad26.COV2.S COVID-19 vaccine or a placebo.

The V call is TRBV5-1, the J call TRBJ1-5; D gene uncertain. V lost 2 bases and J 2 bases, leaving 5 bases between the germline ends. Germline assignment: CDR1 SGHRS and CDR2 YFSETQ. The CDR3 consists of 13 residues. CDR3 coding DNA: TGCGCCAGCAGCTTTATTGGCAATCAGCCCCAGCATTTT. It yields the protein CASSFIGNQPQHF.

V usage is TRBV9 and J usage is TRBJ1-1; maybe TRBD1 (5 bases). This CDR3 has 14 residues. Trimming left V 3 bases short and J 1 base short, with 10 bases between. Per germline, CDR1 SGDLS and CDR2 YYNGEE. CDR3 region: CASSEATGNTEAFF. CDR3 nucleotides: TGTGCCAGCAGCGAGGCCACAGGGAACACTGAAGCTTTCTTT.

The chain is built from TRBV6-6 and TRBJ2-3, with TRBD1 identical over 10 bases. The length of the CDR3 is 15 residues. With 6 bases clipped from V and 7 bases from J, the junction kept 10 bases outside the gene matches. Germline V gene lookup returns CDR1 MNHNY and CDR2 SVGAGI (reference sequence). CDR3 protein: CASRYPGQGINTQYF. CDR3 coding DNA: TGTGCCAGCAGATACCCGGGACAGGGGATAAATACGCAGTATTTT.

The chain couples TRBV7-8 to TRBJ1-1; 11 positions agree with TRBD1. V gave up 5 bases and J gave up 1 base; unmatched junction bases: 3. The length of the CDR3 is 15 residues. The germline V gene encodes CDR1 SGHVS and CDR2 FQNEAQ. CDR3: CASSMGQGENTEAFF. The CDR3 DNA sequence: TGTGCCAGCAGCATGGGACAGGGGGAGAACACTGAAGCTTTCTTT.

V and J are TRBV30 and TRBJ1-1; 8 bases agree with TRBD1. This CDR3 has 15 amino acids. Germline-derived CDR1 and CDR2 are GTSNPN and SVGIG (reference sequence). The junction had 9 bases not matched to a gene; V was cut back by 4 bases and J by 2 bases. CDR3 loop: CAWNRIGTGNTEAFF. The CDR3 DNA is TGTGCCTGGAATCGTATAGGGACAGGTAACACTGAAGCTTTCTTT.

This sequence joins TRBV5-4 and TRBJ2-5; 9 positions agree with TRBD1. From germline, CDR1 is SGHNT and CDR2 YYREEE (reference sequence). This CDR3 is built from 15 residues. The trim removed 0 bases at V and 2 bases at J, leaving 2 bases unmatched. This CDR3 reads CASSLEGQGQETQYF. The CDR3 DNA reads as TGTGCCAGCAGCTTGGAGGGACAGGGTCAAGAGACCCAGTACTTC.

The gene calls are TRBV4-1 and TRBJ2-2; D could derive from TRBD1 or TRBD2 (5 bases each). The length of the CDR3 is 14 residues. CDR1 and CDR2 (germline): MGHRA, YSYEKL. The V end lost 0 bases, the J end lost 6 bases, and 8 bases lay between the germline ends. The CDR3 DNA reads as TGCGCCAGCAGCCAAGATGGGGACCCCGGGGAGCTGTTTTTT. It translates to CASSQDGDPGELFF.

The rearrangement joins TRBV11-2 to TRBJ2-2; 7 bases align to TRBD1. Germline values: CDR1 SGHAT, CDR2 FQNNGV. This CDR3 contains 15 residues. V lost 5 bases and J lost 2; bases outside the gene matches: 5. CDR3 sequence reads: CASSPGTANTGELFF. The DNA for the CDR3 is TGTGCCAGCAGCCCGGGGACAGCCAACACCGGGGAGCTGTTTTTT.

This chain joins TRBV10-2 and TRBJ1-6; TRBD1 agrees at 7 bases. Trimming at V came to 6 bases and at J to 10 bases, leaving 9 bases not matched to a gene. From germline, CDR1 is WSHSY and CDR2 SAAADI. The CDR3 covers 14 residues. The CDR3 loop reads CASSAGRGESPLHF. The DNA of the CDR3 is TGCGCCAGCAGCGCCGGCAGGGGGGAGTCACCCCTCCACTTT.

The J gene is TRBJ2-7, the V gene TRBV5-8; D possibly corresponds to TRBD1 (6 bases). The germline V gene encodes CDR1 SGHTS and CDR2 YDEGEE. The germline V and J ends were trimmed by 6 bases and 4 bases, with 14 bases remaining between them. This CDR3 has 13 residues. This CDR3 reads CASIPQGRYEQYF. CDR3 DNA: TGTGCCAGCATCCCTCAGGGGCGGTACGAGCAGTACTTC.

The chain is built from TRBV14 and TRBJ1-3; no clear D. V lost 1 base and J lost 0, with 16 bases in between. The length of the CDR3 is 18 residues. Germline CDR1 and CDR2: SGHDN and FVKESK. The CDR3 DNA reads TGTGCCAGCAGCCAAGGGTCGAGGGTACGTCTCTCTGGAAACACCATATATTTT. This codes for CASSQGSRVRLSGNTIYF.

The rearrangement uses TRBV11-1 and TRBJ1-1, with unresolved D. Germline assignment: CDR1 SGHAT and CDR2 FQDESV (reference sequence). The CDR3 spans 15 residues. Between the trimmed V and J ends, which lost 3 bases and 5 bases, there was a span of 16 bases. CDR3 sequence (DNA): TGTGCCAGCAGCTTTCCACCCTTGGGAGGTACTGAAGCTTTCTTT. It is translated as CASSFPPLGGTEAFF. Full variable domain (rest looked up from reference TRBV11-1 and TRBJ1-1): EAEVAQSPRYKITEKSQAVAFWCDPISGHATLYWYRQILGQGPELLVQFQDESVVDDSQLPKDRFSAERLKGVDSTLKIQPAELGDSAMYLCASSFPPLGGTEAFFGQGTRLTVV.

The rearrangement joins TRBV7-9 to TRBJ1-1, with unresolved D. V was clipped by 8 bases and J by 1 base, with 8 bases between them. The CDR3 consists of 12 residues. CDR1 SEHNR and CDR2 FQNEAQ come from the germline V gene (reference sequence). CDR3 DNA sequence: TGTGCCAGCGGAGGCTGGAACACTGAAGCTTTCTTT. Its protein product is CASGGWNTEAFF. Drawing the rest from reference TRBV7-9 and TRBJ1-1, the complete variable domain is DTGVSQNPRHKITKRGQNVTFRCDPISEHNRLYWYRQTLGQGPEFLTYFQNEAQLEKSRLLSDRFSAERPKGSFSTLEIQRTEQGDSAMYLCASGGWNTEAFFGQGTRLTVV.

The chain carries TRBV28 and TRBJ1-1, with a tentative D call TRBD1 (6 bases). CDR3 length equals 14 residues. Germline CDR1 is MDHEN and CDR2 is SYDVKM. With 5 bases removed from V and 5 bases from J, the gap between germline ends came to 15 bases. The CDR3 DNA sequence: TGTGCCAGCAGTCCCGCCCTACAGGGTACTGAAGCTTTCTTT. Translation gives CASSPALQGTEAFF.

The table lists this clone with a few counts. The same CDR3 also results from other DNA sequences found in this sample. CDR3 sequence reads: CASSSGSSYNEQFF. Written as DNA, the CDR3 is TGTGCCAGCAGTAGCGGGAGCTCCTACAATGAGCAGTTCTTC. The chain couples TRBV6-5 to TRBJ2-1, with 8 bases lining up with TRBD2. The CDR3 spans 14 residues. CDR1 is MNHEY and CDR2 is SVGAGI in the germline V gene. V gave up 5 bases and J gave up 0 bases; unmatched junction bases: 0.

The gene calls are TRBV7-9 and TRBJ1-2; 10 bases align to TRBD1. CDR3 length: 15 residues. V shed 5 bases and J 6 bases; nucleotides not matched to a gene: 9. Germline CDR1 SEHNR, CDR2 FQNEAQ (reference sequence). For the CDR3, the DNA is TGTGCCAGCAGCCCGACCGACAGGGGGCGGGATGGCTACACCTTC. Its translation is CASSPTDRGRDGYTF.

Here the CDR3 reads CASNLGPSYEQYF. In DNA form, the CDR3 reads TGCGCCAGCAACTTAGGACCGTCCTACGAGCAGTACTTC. The chain links TRBV5-1 to TRBJ2-7; D remains ambiguous. The germline V and J ends were trimmed by 6 bases and 1 base, with 11 bases remaining between them. CDR3 length: 13 residues. CDR1 and CDR2 (germline): SGHRS, YFSETQ.

The chain carries TRBV9 and TRBJ2-7; D is unclear. This CDR3 region has 13 residues. The germline V gene has CDR1 SGDLS and CDR2 YYNGEE. Trimming removed 2 bases from V and 2 bases from J, with 8 bases in between. DNA for the CDR3: TGTGCCAGCAGCGTTAACGAAGCCTACGAGCAGTACTTC. Its translation: CASSVNEAYEQYF.

The genes are TRBV12-5 and TRBJ1-2, with TRBD1 matching over 8 bases. The CDR3 is 16 amino acids. Germline CDR1 and CDR2: LGHNT and FRNRAP. J lost 2 bases, V lost 0 bases, and 5 bases had no gene match. This CDR3 reads CASGLVLGQANYGYTF. The CDR3, as DNA: TGTGCTAGTGGTTTGGTACTGGGACAGGCGAACTATGGCTACACCTTC.

The chain employs TRBV12-3 or TRBV12-4 and TRBJ1-2, with D unclear. The length of the CDR3 is 13 residues. V shed 1 base and J shed 4 bases, with 7 bases lying between them. CDR3 in amino acids: CASSLDSSYGYTF. DNA of the CDR3: TGTGCCAGCAGTTTAGACAGCTCCTATGGCTACACCTTC.

The rearrangement joins TRBV6-1 to TRBJ2-7, with D hard to call. V was clipped by 3 bases and J by 2 bases, with 8 bases between them. Germline values: CDR1 MNHNS, CDR2 SASEGT. The CDR3 is made up of 13 amino acids. CDR3 bases: TGTGCCAGCAGTGAGAACCGAGCCTACGAGCAGTACTTC. It translates to CASSENRAYEQYF.